These 5 T cell receptor beta chains share one sample of origin, sequenced in a study of T cells after yellow fever vaccination. TCRdb used MiXCR to reprocess the 5' RACE reads, holding one entry per CDR3 protein. This repertoire shows about 340,000 distinct CDR3 sequences, under 15% found once; its top ten account for 3% to 4%. Sample: CD4+ T cells sorted from PBMCs, taken 15 days after the yellow fever booster vaccination. These receptor sequences come from a man younger than 30 who received the YFV17D yellow fever vaccine.

Only one count was recorded for this clonotype. The chain recombines TRBV7-3 with TRBJ2-5; perhaps TRBD1 as D (6 bases). CDR1 is SGHTA and CDR2 is FQGTGA in the germline V gene. The CDR3 is made up of 13 amino acids. V lost 11 bases, J lost 5 bases, and 18 bases lay in between. CDR3 DNA sequence: TGTGCCTTCTGCTTAGGGCAGGGGGAGACCCAGTACTTC. Its protein is CAFCLGQGETQYF.

The gene calls are TRBV2 and TRBJ1-5, with 7 bases that match TRBD1. CDR3 size: 13 residues. The V gene's germline CDR1 is SNHLY and CDR2 FYNNEI. The ends lost 6 bases at V and 7 bases at J; junction bases unmatched: 6. CDR3 protein: CASSRGEKQPQHF. CDR3 sequence (DNA): TGTGCCAGCAGCAGGGGGGAAAAGCAGCCCCAGCATTTT. Complete variable domain (other parts from reference TRBV2 and TRBJ1-5): EPEVTQTPSHQVTQMGQEVILRCVPISNHLYFYWYRQILGQKVEFLVSFYNNEISEKSEIFDDQFSVERPDGSNFTLKIRSTKLEDSAMYFCASSRGEKQPQHFGDGTRLSIL.

This clonotype has more than one count but fewer than ten. This chain joins TRBV20-1 and TRBJ2-3; D remains ambiguous. CDR1 DFQATT and CDR2 SNEGSKA come from the germline V gene (reference sequence). This CDR3 spans 13 amino acids. V was shortened by 3 bases and J by 0 bases, with 7 bases between the two germline ends. The CDR3 protein is CSARITSTDTQYF. The CDR3 coding sequence is TGCAGTGCTAGGATTACTAGCACAGATACGCAGTATTTT.

The chain joins TRBV9 to TRBJ1-3, with D maybe TRBD1 (5 bases). The CDR3 extends over 15 amino acids. Trimming stripped 4 bases from V and 1 base from J, with 12 bases between. CDR1 is SGDLS and CDR2 is YYNGEE in the germline V gene. The CDR3 is CASSPRGVSGNTIYF. The DNA of the CDR3 is TGTGCCAGCAGCCCCAGAGGGGTTTCTGGAAACACCATATATTTT. Using reference TRBV9 and TRBJ1-3 for the parts outside the CDR3, the full variable domain is DSGVTQTPKHLITATGQRVTLRCSPRSGDLSVYWYQQSLDQGLQFLIQYYNGEERAKGNILERFSAQQFPDLHSELNLSSLELGDSALYFCASSPRGVSGNTIYFGEGSWLTVV.

The chain employs TRBV3-1 and TRBJ2-5; D uncertain. This CDR3 is built from 12 residues. The germline V and J ends were trimmed by 0 bases and 9 bases, with 8 bases remaining between them. Germline lookup yields CDR1 LGHDT and CDR2 YNNKEL (reference sequence). CDR3 loop: CASSQDENSQYF. CDR3 bases: TGTGCCAGCAGCCAAGATGAGAATTCCCAGTACTTC.